This T cell receptor beta chain was captured in a study of cytomegalovirus exposure and HLA in healthy donors. General observations from the study: The authors later found TCR association rates varying by HLA locus, with DRB1 most and HLA-C fewest.

This CDR3 region has 15 residues. J was trimmed by 1 base and V by 2 bases; bases with no gene match: 4. Germline values: CDR1 SGDLS, CDR2 YYNGEE. Primers: 60 Vbeta forward and 13 Jbeta reverse. Using immunoSEQ multiplex PCR, the repertoire was profiled, and TCRdb retains in-frame clones only, with some absent. The sample contains 180,000 or so clones, about 82% of which appear only once. This clone is a singleton in its sample. What it binds is not known. Sequencing was performed on PBMCs. This TCR derives from a young woman in good health and CMV-seronegative. The V gene is TRBV9, the J gene TRBJ2-7; 9 positions match TRBD1. This chain's CDR3 is CASSVGTGRSYEQYF. The CDR3 nucleotides read TGTGCCAGCAGCGTCGGGACAGGGCGATCCTACGAGCAGTACTTC.